The clone carrying this TCR beta chain has more than one count but fewer than ten. Its antigen is still unknown. This sample stems from a study of cytomegalovirus exposure and HLA in healthy donors. Findings of the study overall: For most TCR beta V segments, an earlier analysis put the productive rate at about 87% or about 30% of the time.

The CDR3 length is 18 residues. Germline V lookup: CDR1 MGHRA, CDR2 YSYEKL. Trimming removed 1 base from V and 0 bases from J, with 18 bases in between. PCR employed 60 Vbeta and 13 Jbeta primers. Sequencing was performed with immunoSEQ multiplex PCR; in TCRdb, only in-frame clones are kept and a portion is missing. The sample shows roughly 200,000 clones, under 9.5% of them seen only once. J is TRBJ1-2 and V is TRBV4-1, with D perhaps matching TRBD1 (6 bases). The TCR was taken from a woman aged 25 to 39 in good health and CMV-seropositive. The specimen sequenced was PBMCs. The CDR3 bases are TGCGCCAGCAGCCAAGTGGCGGGGGACACCCGAGCTAACTATGGCTACACCTTC. This gives the protein CASSQVAGDTRANYGYTF.